This entry features one T cell receptor (beta chain) sequence. The antigen it recognizes is unknown. The sample holds no much larger clone one base away, and base qualities are not on file. These data come from a study of cytomegalovirus exposure and HLA in healthy donors (dated by TCRdb to 2016 to 2017). With regard to the full study: In an earlier analysis of some 550 of the donors, 250 to 350 Gb of sequence data and 117 million unique TCR beta sequences from some 170 million T cells were reported. About 280 gigabases of sequencing data and approximately 92 million unique TCR sequences made up an early release that covered approximately 650 HLA-typed donors. Of the roughly 400 genotyped donors, less than 85% were placed in the genetic ancestry cluster associated with self-reported Caucasian donors. The study aimed to test whether signatures of past pathogen exposure could be identified by cataloging public T cell receptors. Using immunosequencing, the study profiled T cell repertoires from 640 or so subjects and related those repertoires to cytomegalovirus serostatus. Along with the roughly 610-subject first cohort, a separate validation cohort of over a hundred different subjects was used. To predict cytomegalovirus infection status, the study brought together high-throughput TCR immunosequencing, statistical association of individual TCRs with disease status, and machine learning. A later analysis re-examined previously published TCR beta repertoires from around 670 donors and added high-resolution HLA genotyping to investigate patterns of TCR occurrence. Rather than drawing on any new phenotypic data, the later analysis identified candidate immune exposures from TCR beta sequences and the way those sequences occurred across donors. To decide whether each TCR beta V gene segment behaved as functional or pseudogenic, an earlier analysis of approximately 600 of the donors relied on high-throughput TCR beta sequencing. Donor age, sex, ethnicity and CMV serostatus were collected together with the repertoire data. Genome-wide SNP genotypes for about 55% of the 666 donors were used in a later genetic analysis, which treated that subset as a discovery cohort. All discovery cohort repertoires had been generated on a single sequencing platform. HLA typing included class I and class II loci at four-digit resolution. Typing coverage varied by locus: about 629-640 donors for A, B, C, DRB1 and DQB1; 522 for DQA1; around 570 for DPA1; about 450 for DPB1. Because of strong linkage in the cohort, four to six DR-DQ haplotypes were treated as single units for association and clustering. Among under 450 genotyped donors of the cohort, an average of roughly 240,000 unique TCR beta nucleotide sequences were sequenced per donor, around 20% of them non-productive.

Points the paper makes about the study in general: The cohort was sequenced for TCR beta chains only, and without alpha or paired-chain data the features that could be detected were limited. Compared with equally common non-associated chains, HLA-associated TCR beta chains in a later analysis were more clonally expanded and had lower generation probabilities. Most TCR sequences were seen in very few donors, while some public TCRs were found in many individuals. Linkage disequilibrium might explain the correlated functional status among segregating V segments, but an unknown experimental factor could not be excluded. Several of the top co-occurrence clusters appeared to be linked to parvovirus B19, influenza, CMV and Epstein-Barr virus, according to a later analysis. Compared with the roughly 700-donor mean, donors in an Asian-associated ancestry cluster had fewer N-insertions in productive TCRs, according to a later genetic analysis. Because some donors lacked HLA typing at each locus, the association tests relied only on the typed subset. A cluster of highly shared sequence variants was judged likely to be a technical artifact of the sequencing pipeline. A total of 164 TCR beta chains were listed by the study as associated with cytomegalovirus. Assigning TCR associations to individual alleles was difficult when HLA alleles, especially DR and DQ, strongly co-occurred. Broadly in line with IMGT annotations, most TCR beta V segments showed up in productive rearrangements about 87% or about 30% of the time in an earlier analysis of around 550 of the donors. An association between a missense DCLRE1C variant and V-gene and J-gene trimming of TCR beta chains was found in a later genetic analysis and replicated in an independent cohort. A further reported finding was that TCR beta sequences accurately predicted the HLA-A and HLA-B alleles for most subjects in the first cohort. According to a later analysis, TCR association rates differed among HLA loci, with DRB1 alleles showing the most associated TCRs and HLA-C alleles showing the fewest. According to a later analysis, most CMV-associated TCR beta chains appeared to be HLA-restricted, and the HLA associations seemed to be driven largely by CMV exposure. The authors suggested that the approach could potentially be extended to other disease states and immunological phenotypes. Specific HLA alleles were associated with over 15,000 TCR beta sequences at a false discovery rate of 0.05 in a later analysis. Because counts were too low, about 15 rarely observed V segments, including chromosome 9 orphons, were left out of the earlier analysis of several hundred of the donors. The 87-base-pair reads could not distinguish some IMGT-functional V segments, including TRBV6-2 and TRBV6-3, so those segments were excluded. In both the original and validation cohorts, the classifier was reported to diagnose cytomegalovirus status with high specificity and sensitivity. In vitro tests confirmed that three of the cytomegalovirus-associated TCR beta chains recognize cytomegalovirus antigens. For the cohort, immune exposure information was limited to CMV serostatus. Sequencing depth was assumed to be roughly uniform across donors in the presence/absence analyses, though that assumption may not hold.

The cohort comprised some 730 healthy bone marrow donors. At the time of sampling, every cohort member was nominally healthy, though immune exposures that went unrecorded were likely present. The donor tested CMV seronegative, placing the donor among the approximately 400 seronegative members of the cohort. A peripheral blood sample was collected from each donor, and TCR beta sequencing was performed on peripheral blood mononuclear cells. Genomic DNA was extracted from the blood cell samples with the Qiagen DNeasy Blood Extraction Kit. V gives up 4 bases and J gives up 5 bases, and the segment between their germline ends measures 12 bases. The germline V gene specifies SGHRS as CDR1 and YFSETQ as CDR2. From cysteine to phenylalanine, the CDR3 is 13 amino acids long. The entry retains the CDR3 DNA only, 39 bases that are in frame from base 1. The method was the immunoSEQ multiplex PCR assay. For the multiplex PCR, a mixture combining 60 forward primers for TCR Vbeta segments and 13 reverse primers for TCR Jbeta segments was used. The CDR3 region of rearranged TCR beta genes was amplified from genomic DNA by a multiplex PCR assay. On the Illumina HiSeq System, the amplified TCR beta libraries were sequenced as 87-base-pair reads. The original pipeline was this. A later analysis counted about 80 million unique TCR beta chains across the 500 to 850 repertoires, and roughly 10 million of these chains were shared by at least two donors. Raw reads were error-corrected and collapsed into unique sequences by a nearest-neighbor algorithm in which closely related sequences were merged to remove PCR and sequencing errors. To assign V, D and J gene segments, CDR3 sequences were aligned to IMGT reference sequences. For a sequence to be retained, at least a six-nucleotide match to both a V gene segment and a J gene segment was required. Rearrangements were called productive when the CDR3 lacked stop codons and stayed in frame with V and J; all others were non-productive. Following IMGT convention, CDR3 was defined as the stretch from the second conserved V-encoded cysteine to the conserved J-encoded phenylalanine. Sequences without an unambiguous match to a single V gene segment were excluded from the earlier analysis of almost 600 of the donors. In an earlier analysis of 587 of the donors, V segments were called functional above 56.7% productive rearrangements and were called segregating when the between-donor standard deviation exceeded 5%. To diagnose cytomegalovirus status from the catalog of TCR beta chain sequences, a statistical classification framework was built. In a later analysis, TCR nucleotide sequences were compared against IMGT/GENE-DB human TR gene sequences so that V and J genes could be assigned. Using the TCRdist pipeline, a later analysis assigned CDR3 sequences along with most-parsimonious VDJ recombination scenarios. In a later analysis, each TCR beta chain was defined by its CDR3 amino acid sequence together with its V-gene family, and reads without a unique V-gene family were excluded. In a later analysis, 450 to 600 highly shared, low-generation-probability nucleotide sequences were removed to address suspected cross-contamination and a sequencing artifact. In a later analysis, a clonal expansion index was calculated for each public chain from normalized within-repertoire ranks of inferred template counts. In a later analysis, generation probabilities were computed with a VDJ recombination model fitted to out-of-frame rearrangements, and the resulting probabilities were checked against IGoR. In a later analysis, hypergeometric tests were used to score TCR-TCR, TCR-HLA and TCR-CMV co-occurrence, with a repertoire-size bias correction applied to TCR pairs. In a later analysis, false discovery rates were estimated by permuting HLA or CMV assignments 20 times. In a later analysis, co-occurring TCRs were grouped with DBSCAN, and TCRdist sequence similarity was added when clustering was performed within HLA-allele-positive subsets. For co-occurrence clustering, repertoires with fewer than 30,000 or more than 120,000 public chains were excluded, along with a handful of repertoires with anomalous nucleotide sharing. TCRdb stores this immuneACCESS table with in-frame sequences only. Part of the clones is absent; in the studies checked, under half of the shortfall reflects unresolved V genes, and no reason is known for the rest. V, J and clone size reflect that table, while D and trimming were determined from the DNA. The table for this sample lists roughly 140,000 clones; around 80% of them were counted only once. Jointly, the top ten make up approximately 2.3% of the sample.

The source material was PBMCs. The TCR sequence derives from a young man in good health and CMV-seronegative. In this chain, TRBV5-1 is recombined with TRBJ1-2; tentative D gene TRBD1, with 5 bases matching. The CDR3 reads CASSEGLGYGYTF. The DNA sequence reads TGCGCCAGCAGCGAGGGACTGGGGTATGGCTACACCTTC.